The entry below gives a single T cell receptor beta chain sequence along with its context. TCRdb keeps only in-frame clones here, not all; method: immunoSEQ multiplex PCR. The table includes some 170,000 clones, more than 80% detected once. Participant ages covered about 18 to 100 years across around 25 US areas. The data originate from a study of blood T cell repertoires in COVID-19. Study as a whole: The United States, Italy and Spain provided the acute and convalescent COVID-19 samples.

Sequenced input: PBMCs or T cells enriched from blood (not recorded which). This sequence was found in a man in his forties or fifties who had recovered from COVID-19.

This CDR3 is CASREKGARAYNEQFF. In DNA form, the CDR3 reads TGTGCCAGCAGAGAAAAGGGGGCGCGCGCCTACAATGAGCAGTTCTTC. The chain employs TRBV6-6 and TRBJ2-1; TRBD1 matches at 7 bases. CDR1 and CDR2 from the germline V gene are MNHNY and SVGAGI (reference sequence). Losses at the gene ends were 6 bases for V and 2 bases for J; bases not matched to a gene: 10. The CDR3 totals 16 residues.